Presented here are 25 T cell receptor beta chains from one specimen sequenced in a study of blood T cell repertoires in COVID-19. Measured with immunoSEQ multiplex PCR; TCRdb has only the in-frame clones, and not every one. The sample shows a few hundred thousand clones, nearly 90% of them seen only once. Sequencing was carried out using peripheral blood. These receptors were obtained from a man between 18 and 35 years old with active or convalescent COVID-19.

This clone was found once. This chain links TRBV15 with TRBJ2-3, with D possibly TRBD1 on 5 matching bases. The CDR3 is made up of 16 amino acids. V was pared by 2 bases and J by 2 bases, with 14 bases between. Germline-derived CDR1 and CDR2 are LNHNV and YYDKDF (reference sequence). The CDR3 reads CATSRPDTILTDTQYF. The CDR3 bases are TGTGCCACCAGCAGACCGGACACCATACTCACAGATACGCAGTATTTT.

This clone was observed a single time. The chain carries TRBV5-5 and TRBJ1-6; 9 bases are a match to TRBD1. CDR3 length: 15 amino acids. Germline-derived CDR1 and CDR2 are SGHKS and YYEKEE (reference sequence). Germline trimming cut 4 bases from V and 7 bases from J; bases unmatched to any gene: 6. The CDR3 loop reads CASSPRGTGNSPLHF. CDR3 nucleotide sequence: TGTGCCAGCAGCCCGCGCGGGACAGGGAATTCACCCCTCCACTTT.

This chain joins TRBV9 and TRBJ2-3, with TRBD2 identical over 9 bases. Germline V CDR1 and CDR2: SGDLS, YYNGEE. This CDR3 has 15 residues. The V gene end was trimmed by 6 bases and the J gene end by 1 base; junction bases not matched to a gene: 6. CDR3 sequence reads: CASTVTSGGTDTQYF. The CDR3 DNA reads as TGTGCCAGCACCGTGACTAGCGGAGGCACAGATACGCAGTATTTT.

The chain links TRBV7-9 to TRBJ1-1; maybe TRBD1 (6 bases). The CDR3 spans 17 residues. Per germline, CDR1 SEHNR and CDR2 FQNEAQ (reference sequence). Trimming pared 4 bases from V and 1 base from J, leaving 19 bases between. CDR3 region: CASSSLAGDRRNTEAFF. CDR3 nucleotides: TGTGCCAGCAGCTCCCTCGCAGGGGATAGGAGGAACACTGAAGCTTTCTTT.

This clone was detected only once. The V and J genes are TRBV19 and TRBJ2-5; 9 bases line up with TRBD2. Germline CDR1 LNHDA, CDR2 SQIVND (reference sequence). CDR3 length: 16 amino acids. J gave up 2 bases and V 7 bases, and 11 bases lay outside the gene matches. The CDR3 DNA reads as TGTGCCAGTATCCCGTTCGCAAGCGGGGGGCAAGAGACCCAGTACTTC. Its translation is CASIPFASGGQETQYF.

This clone was seen a single time. The CDR3 protein is CASSLEGPQHF. CDR3 DNA sequence: TGTGCCAGCAGTTTGGAGGGGCCCCAGCATTTT. The J gene is TRBJ1-5, the V gene TRBV12-3 or TRBV12-4; D call uncertain. Trimming removed 3 bases from V and 9 bases from J, with 6 bases in between. CDR3 length: 11 amino acids.

CDR3 amino acids: CASSRQGTGANVLTF. In nucleotides, the CDR3 is TGTGCCAGCAGCCGACAGGGAACCGGGGCCAACGTCCTGACTTTC. The V call is TRBV6-2 or TRBV6-3, the J call TRBJ2-6; 7 positions agree with TRBD1. The V gene end was trimmed by 6 bases and the J gene end by 4 bases; junction bases not matched to a gene: 6. The CDR3 extends over 15 amino acids. CDR1 is MNHEY and CDR2 is SVGEGT in the germline V gene.

This clone was observed once. The chain uses TRBV6-2 or TRBV6-3 and TRBJ2-3; D uncertain. Germline V CDR1 and CDR2: MNHEY, SVGEGT. The germline V and J ends were trimmed by 6 bases and 3 bases, with 13 bases remaining between them. The CDR3 runs to 14 residues. CDR3 loop: CASSNDLATDTQYF. In nucleotides, the CDR3 is TGTGCCAGCAGCAATGACTTGGCTACAGATACGCAGTATTTT.

The CDR3 DNA reads as TGTGCCAGCAGGGACAGGGGGCGGACTGAAGCTTTCTTT. Amino acids: CASRDRGRTEAFF. This rearrangement joins TRBV13 to TRBJ1-1; TRBD1 agrees at 11 bases. After removal of 6 bases from V and 5 bases from J, the junction contained 2 bases not matched to a gene. This CDR3 comprises 13 residues. Germline V gene lookup returns CDR1 PRHDT and CDR2 FYEKMQ (reference sequence).

The chain has TRBV7-6 and TRBJ2-3, with 7 bases lining up with TRBD1. Trimming cost V 5 bases and J 0 bases; bases outside gene matches: 8. The CDR3 loop spans 16 amino acids. CDR1 SGHVS and CDR2 FNYEAQ come from the germline V gene. This CDR3 reads CASSPRQGTSTDTQYF. CDR3 nucleotides: TGTGCCAGCAGCCCCCGACAGGGAACTAGCACAGATACGCAGTATTTT.

This clone was detected once. J is TRBJ2-2 and V is TRBV7-6; weak D call: TRBD2 (6 bases). V dropped 1 base and J dropped 1 base, with 7 bases sitting between them. CDR3 length equals 15 residues. Germline CDR1 reads SGHVS; CDR2 reads FNYEAQ. CDR3 DNA: TGTGCCAGCAGCTTAGGGGGAGGGAACACCGGGGAGCTGTTTTTT. Amino acid sequence: CASSLGGGNTGELFF.

CDR3 residues: CASSGGAEQFF. CDR3 coding DNA: TGTGCCAGCAGCGGCGGGGCTGAGCAGTTCTTC. The chain has TRBV7-6 and TRBJ2-1; TRBD2 is a possible D gene (6 bases). Germline V gene lookup returns CDR1 SGHVS and CDR2 FNYEAQ. This CDR3 is built from 11 residues. V shed 5 bases and J shed 9 bases, with 8 bases lying between them.

The genes are TRBV6-4 and TRBJ2-2; perhaps TRBD1 as D (5 bases). CDR3 length equals 15 residues. Germline assignment: CDR1 MRHNA and CDR2 SNTAGT. Trimming cost V 3 bases and J 1 base, with 9 bases left between them. The CDR3 sequence: CASSEGQGNTGELFF. The CDR3 DNA reads as TGTGCCAGCAGTGAAGGGCAGGGGAACACCGGGGAGCTGTTTTTT.

The count of this clone is one. The genes are TRBV2 and TRBJ2-7, with 13 positions matching TRBD2. CDR1 is SNHLY and CDR2 is FYNNEI in the germline V gene. This CDR3 has 15 residues. The trim removed 7 bases at V and 2 bases at J, leaving 5 bases unmatched. In nucleotides, the CDR3 is TGTGCCAGCATTATAGGACTAGCGGGAGCCTACGAGCAGTACTTC. Protein product: CASIIGLAGAYEQYF. The full variable domain, its missing parts supplied by reference TRBV2 and TRBJ2-7, is EPEVTQTPSHQVTQMGQEVILRCVPISNHLYFYWYRQILGQKVEFLVSFYNNEISEKSEIFDDQFSVERPDGSNFTLKIRSTKLEDSAMYFCASIIGLAGAYEQYFGPGTRLTVT.

The CDR3 sequence: CATSRMMGRDEQYF. The CDR3 DNA sequence: TGTGCCACCAGCCGGATGATGGGCAGAGACGAGCAGTACTTC. This chain links TRBV15 with TRBJ2-7; D is uncertain. Per germline, CDR1 LNHNV and CDR2 YYDKDF (reference sequence). This CDR3 region has 14 residues. V was shortened by 5 bases and J by 5 bases, with 16 bases between the two germline ends.

In its sample, this clone was seen a few times. J is TRBJ1-6 and V is TRBV20-1; D gene unclear. V lost 0 bases, J lost 16 bases, and 10 bases lay in between. CDR1 is DFQATT and CDR2 is SNEGSKA in the germline V gene (reference sequence). The CDR3 has 11 residues. CDR3: CSARDLLNLHF. The CDR3 coding sequence is TGCAGTGCTAGAGATCTTCTAAATCTCCACTTT.

The V gene is TRBV6-5, the J gene TRBJ1-1, with D perhaps matching TRBD1 (6 bases). The germline gives CDR1 MNHEY, CDR2 SVGAGI. This CDR3 is built from 14 residues. V shed 2 bases and J shed 5 bases, with 12 bases lying between them. The CDR3 is CASSYGGEGTEAFF. In DNA form, the CDR3 reads TGTGCCAGCAGTTACGGGGGCGAGGGAACTGAAGCTTTCTTT.

The CDR3 DNA is TGTGCCTGGACCGGACTAGAGGTCTTCACCTTC. It codes for CAWTGLEVFTF. The rearrangement joins TRBV30 to TRBJ1-2; no clear D. V was cut by 4 bases and J by 13 bases, with 16 bases left in between. The CDR3 sequence is 11 residues long. Germline V lookup: CDR1 GTSNPN, CDR2 SVGIG (reference sequence).

This clone has more than one count but fewer than ten. V usage is TRBV19 and J usage is TRBJ1-5; weak D call: TRBD1 (5 bases). This CDR3 region has 14 residues. V was trimmed by 4 bases and J by 3 bases, leaving 10 bases between them. Germline V gives CDR1 LNHDA, CDR2 SQIVND (reference sequence). The CDR3 protein is CASSTGLINQPQHF. The CDR3 nucleotides read TGTGCCAGTAGTACGGGACTTATCAATCAGCCCCAGCATTTT.

The chain joins TRBV2 to TRBJ2-5; weak D call: TRBD1 (5 bases). Trimming shortened V by 5 bases and J by 4 bases, and 11 bases separated the two germline ends. The CDR3 has 13 residues. CDR1 and CDR2 from the germline V gene are SNHLY and FYNNEI. The CDR3 spells CASSLTVVETQYF. The CDR3, as DNA: TGTGCCAGCAGTTTGACAGTAGTAGAGACCCAGTACTTC.

This clone was seen only once. This chain connects TRBV5-1 to TRBJ1-2; D is undetermined. CDR3 length: 15 residues. Between the trimmed V and J ends, which lost 1 base and 4 bases, there was a span of 14 bases. The germline gives CDR1 SGHRS, CDR2 YFSETQ. The CDR3 region has the DNA TGCGCCAGCAGCTTGAACTCCGAGATAACCTATGGCTACACCTTC. Translated: CASSLNSEITYGYTF.

This clone was counted a few times. The rearrangement uses TRBV28 and TRBJ1-2, with 10 bases that match TRBD1. The J segment lost 8 bases and the V segment lost 6 bases, leaving 9 bases of the junction unmatched. The V gene's germline CDR1 is MDHEN and CDR2 SYDVKM. The CDR3 is made up of 14 amino acids. DNA for the CDR3: TGTGCCAGCAGCTTCCCGCCGGGACAGGGGGGCTACACCTTC. It specifies CASSFPPGQGGYTF.

This clone was observed once. CDR3: CASSQGAGVANTGELFF. The CDR3 region has the DNA TGTGCCAGCAGCCAAGGTGCGGGCGTCGCGAACACCGGGGAGCTGTTTTTT. The V and J genes are TRBV4-2 and TRBJ2-2; weak D call: TRBD2 (5 bases). CDR1 is LGHNA and CDR2 is YNFKEQ in the germline V gene. The V end was cut by 1 base, the J end by 0 bases, with 12 bases between. This CDR3 is 17 amino acids long.

In this sample, this clone turned up once. The rearrangement uses TRBV7-9 and TRBJ2-7; 8 nucleotides align to TRBD2. The CDR3 covers 14 residues. After removal of 2 bases from V and 2 bases from J, the junction contained 2 bases not matched to a gene. The V gene's germline CDR1 is SEHNR and CDR2 FQNEAQ (reference sequence). CDR3 coding DNA: TGTGCCAGCAGCTTATTAGCGGGGACCTACGAGCAGTACTTC. Protein sequence: CASSLLAGTYEQYF.

CDR3 sequence reads: CASSGSVRSTEAFF. The CDR3 DNA is TGTGCCAGCAGTGGGTCTGTTAGGAGTACTGAAGCTTTCTTT. The chain joins TRBV2 to TRBJ1-1; unclear D gene. This CDR3 spans 14 amino acids. Trimming took off 4 bases at V and 5 bases at J, with 14 bases between the two ends. Per the germline V gene, CDR1 is SNHLY and CDR2 is FYNNEI.